Sequencing of this T cell receptor beta chain was carried out in a study of blood T cell repertoires in COVID-19. Overall study: Acute and convalescent COVID-19 specimens originated in the United States, Italy and Spain. The analysed material was cDNA or gDNA that came from T cells, B-cell-depleted T cells, or PBMCs.

Trimming took off 10 bases at V and 1 base at J, with 10 bases between the two ends. The CDR3 has 12 amino acids. The germline V gene encodes CDR1 MDHEN and CDR2 SYDVKM. Using immunoSEQ multiplex PCR, the repertoire was profiled, and TCRdb retains in-frame clones only, with some absent. The repertoire holds about 200,000 clones, with about nine tenths as singletons. There are a few counts of this clone. This TCR derives from a woman aged 30 to 39 who had recovered from COVID-19. This chain connects TRBV28 to TRBJ2-5; tentatively, D is TRBD2 (6 bases). The source material was PBMCs or T cells enriched from blood (not recorded which). Here the CDR3 DNA reads TGTGCCACCTCACTAGCCCAAGAGACCCAGTACTTC. It encodes CATSLAQETQYF. The whole variable domain, filled in from reference TRBV28 and TRBJ2-5, reads DVKVTQSSRYLVKRTGEKVFLECVQDMDHENMFWYRQDPGLGLRLIYFSYDVKMKEKGDIPEGYSVSREKKERFSLILESASTNQTSMYLCATSLAQETQYFGPGTRLLVL.